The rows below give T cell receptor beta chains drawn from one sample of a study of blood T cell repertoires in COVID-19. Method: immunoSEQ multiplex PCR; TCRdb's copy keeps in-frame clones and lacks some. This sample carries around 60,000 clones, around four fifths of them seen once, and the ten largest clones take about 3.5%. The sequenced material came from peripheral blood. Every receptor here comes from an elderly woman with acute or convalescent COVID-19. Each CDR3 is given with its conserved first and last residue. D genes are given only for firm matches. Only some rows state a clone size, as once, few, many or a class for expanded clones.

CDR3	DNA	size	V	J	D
CASSSPPGSGTFGELFF	TGTGCCAGCAGCTCCCCCCCGGGAAGCGGGACCTTCGGGGAGCTGTTTTTT	-	TRBV7-9	TRBJ2-2	TRBD2
CASSEWGTGNEKLFF	TGTGCCAGCAGTGAATGGGGGACAGGCAATGAAAAACTGTTTTTT	-	TRBV6-1	TRBJ1-4	TRBD1
CASSEGPQLSYEQYF	TGTGCCAGCAGTGAAGGGCCCCAACTATCCTACGAGCAGTACTTC	-	TRBV6-1	TRBJ2-7	-
CASSLDEQAHYGYTF	TGTGCCAGCAGCTTAGACGAACAGGCGCACTATGGCTACACCTTC	-	TRBV7-8	TRBJ1-2	-
CATSRENFGSTDTQYF	TGTGCCACCAGCAGAGAGAACTTCGGGAGCACAGATACGCAGTATTTT	-	TRBV15	TRBJ2-3	-
CASSPRTSSYEQYF	TGTGCCAGCAGCCCTAGGACTAGCAGCTACGAGCAGTACTTC	once	TRBV3-1/TRBV3-2	TRBJ2-7	TRBD2
CASRTGSPGYGYTF	TGTGCCAGTAGGACCGGCTCGCCGGGCTATGGCTACACCTTC	-	TRBV19	TRBJ1-2	-
CAWRAGQGYNEKLFF	TGTGCCTGGAGAGCGGGACAGGGCTATAATGAAAAACTGTTTTTT	-	TRBV30	TRBJ1-4	TRBD1
CASSGGQGARNTEAFF	TGTGCCAGCAGCGGGGGACAGGGGGCCAGAAACACTGAAGCTTTCTTT	-	TRBV5-6	TRBJ1-1	TRBD1
CVSTHRRGGGNTGELFF	TGTGTCTCTACCCATCGGCGGGGGGGCGGTAACACCGGGGAGCTGTTTTTT	-	TRBV30	TRBJ2-2	TRBD2
CASSLMGQNNSPLHF	TGTGCCAGCAGTTTAATGGGACAAAATAATTCACCCCTCCACTTT	-	TRBV28	TRBJ1-6	-
CASRPGQNYEQYF	TGTGCCAGCAGGCCGGGACAGAACTACGAGCAGTACTTC	once	TRBV6-6	TRBJ2-7	TRBD1
CASSIGLEGVSEQFF	TGTGCCAGTAGTATAGGGCTCGAGGGAGTAAGTGAGCAGTTCTTC	once	TRBV19	TRBJ2-1	-
CAISDDRVNYGYTF	TGTGCCATCAGTGACGACAGGGTTAACTATGGCTACACCTTC	-	TRBV10-3	TRBJ1-2	TRBD1
CASRTSLKETQYF	TGTGCCAGCAGGACTAGCCTTAAAGAGACCCAGTACTTC	-	TRBV28	TRBJ2-5	TRBD2
CASSSSGTSGRRGTRLGQDF	TGCGCCAGCAGCTCCTCCGGGACTAGCGGGAGAAGGGGCACCCGTTTAGGCCAGGATTTT	-	TRBV5-1	TRBJ2-3	TRBD2
CASSRSGYTGELFF	TGTGCCAGCAGCCGGTCGGGGTACACCGGGGAGCTGTTTTTT	-	TRBV6-5	TRBJ2-2	-
CASSQDSGVRNQPQHF	TGTGCCAGCAGCCAAGACTCGGGGGTCCGCAATCAGCCCCAGCATTTT	-	TRBV3-1/TRBV3-2	TRBJ1-5	-
CASSQVRDRGFRSGNGYTF	TGTGCCAGCAGCCAAGTCCGGGACAGGGGGTTTAGATCGGGTAATGGCTACACCTTC	-	TRBV4-2	TRBJ1-2	TRBD1
CSVGTGNTEAFF	TGCAGCGTAGGGACAGGTAACACTGAAGCTTTCTTT	-	TRBV29-1	TRBJ1-1	TRBD1
CASSGQGWSPLHF	TGCGCCAGCTCCGGACAGGGATGGTCACCCCTCCACTTT	-	TRBV5-1	TRBJ1-6	TRBD1
CASSKQTRDGRATSYEQYF	TGTGCCAGCAGCAAACAGACACGGGACGGGAGAGCTACCTCCTACGAGCAGTACTTC	once	TRBV21-1	TRBJ2-7	-
CASSQAFRGSQETQYF	TGCGCCAGCAGCCAGGCTTTTCGGGGGTCCCAAGAGACCCAGTACTTC	-	TRBV5-1	TRBJ2-5	-
CASSPRTGAYEQYF	TGTGCCAGCTCACCACGGACAGGGGCCTACGAGCAGTACTTC	-	TRBV18	TRBJ2-7	TRBD1
CASSPQGQNEKLFF	TGTGCCAGCTCACCACAGGGGCAGAATGAAAAACTGTTTTTT	-	TRBV18	TRBJ1-4	-
CASSLEPGQGNEQYF	TGTGCCAGCAGCTTGGAACCGGGACAGGGAAACGAGCAGTACTTC	few	TRBV7-7	TRBJ2-7	TRBD1
CASSQQGTNQPQHF	TGTGCCAGTAGTCAACAGGGCACGAATCAGCCCCAGCATTTT	once	TRBV19	TRBJ1-5	-